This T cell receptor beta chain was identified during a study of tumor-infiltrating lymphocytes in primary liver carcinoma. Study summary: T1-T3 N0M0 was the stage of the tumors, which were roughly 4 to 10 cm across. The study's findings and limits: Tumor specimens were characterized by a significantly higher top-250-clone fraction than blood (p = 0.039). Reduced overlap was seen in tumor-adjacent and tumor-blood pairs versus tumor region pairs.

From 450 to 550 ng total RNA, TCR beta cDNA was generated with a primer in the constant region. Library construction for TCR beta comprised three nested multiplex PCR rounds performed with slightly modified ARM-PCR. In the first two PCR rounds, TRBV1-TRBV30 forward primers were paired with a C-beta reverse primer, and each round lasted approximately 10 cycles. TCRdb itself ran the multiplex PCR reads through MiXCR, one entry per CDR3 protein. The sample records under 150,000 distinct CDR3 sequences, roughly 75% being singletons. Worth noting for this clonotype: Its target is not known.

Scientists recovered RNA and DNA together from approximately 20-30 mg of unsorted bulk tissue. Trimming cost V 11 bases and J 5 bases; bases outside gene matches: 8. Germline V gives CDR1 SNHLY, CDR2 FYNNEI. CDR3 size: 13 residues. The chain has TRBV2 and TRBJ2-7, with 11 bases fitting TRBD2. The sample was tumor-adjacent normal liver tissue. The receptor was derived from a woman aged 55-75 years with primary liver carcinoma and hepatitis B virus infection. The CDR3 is CACGTSGLNEQYF. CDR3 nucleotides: TGTGCCTGCGGGACTAGCGGACTTAACGAGCAGTACTTC.